The rows below give T cell receptor beta chains drawn from one sample of a study of cytomegalovirus exposure and HLA in healthy donors. Repertoires were generated with immunoSEQ multiplex PCR, while TCRdb's copy carries only in-frame clones and drops some. The data show some 88,000 clones, with approximately 71% seen just once and 16% held by the top ten. The sample taken for sequencing was PBMCs. The receptors were gathered from a woman aged 18-30 years in good health and CMV-seropositive. CDR3s include the opening cysteine and the closing phenylalanine or tryptophan. The order of the fields is clone size, V gene, D gene, J gene, CDR3 protein, CDR3 DNA. D genes are given only for firm matches. Clone size is shown for a subset of rows, as once, few, many or a class of expanded clone.

abundance: NA; v_gene: TRBV6-4; d_gene: TRBD2; j_gene: TRBJ2-2; CDR3aa: CASSLGLAQSTGELFF; CDR3nt: TGTGCCAGCAGTCTCGGACTAGCGCAATCCACCGGGGAGCTGTTTTTT
abundance: NA; v_gene: TRBV7-2; d_gene: NA; j_gene: TRBJ1-2; CDR3aa: CASSLEVGGYTF; CDR3nt: TGTGCCAGCAGCTTAGAGGTCGGGGGCTACACCTTC
abundance: NA; v_gene: TRBV9; d_gene: NA; j_gene: TRBJ2-7; CDR3aa: CASSVGAITFYEQYF; CDR3nt: TGTGCCAGCAGCGTGGGAGCAATCACCTTCTACGAGCAGTACTTC
abundance: NA; v_gene: TRBV7-6; d_gene: TRBD2; j_gene: TRBJ2-3; CDR3aa: CASSPGGLAGINTQYF; CDR3nt: TGTGCCAGCAGCCCGGGGGGACTAGCGGGAATCAATACGCAGTATTTT
abundance: NA; v_gene: TRBV4-2; d_gene: TRBD2; j_gene: TRBJ2-1; CDR3aa: CASSQDLLAGEVSEQFF; CDR3nt: TGTGCCAGCAGCCAAGACTTACTAGCGGGCGAGGTCAGTGAGCAGTTCTTC
abundance: NA; v_gene: TRBV5-1; d_gene: TRBD2; j_gene: TRBJ2-3; CDR3aa: CASSPGLAGAGSDTQYF; CDR3nt: TGCGCCAGCAGCCCCGGACTAGCGGGCGCAGGCTCCGATACGCAGTATTTT
abundance: few; v_gene: TRBV7-2; d_gene: TRBD1; j_gene: TRBJ2-7; CDR3aa: CASSHTTGLYEQYF; CDR3nt: TGTGCCAGCAGCCATACGACAGGGCTCTACGAGCAGTACTTC
abundance: NA; v_gene: TRBV7-9; d_gene: NA; j_gene: TRBJ2-1; CDR3aa: CASSFEGTEQFF; CDR3nt: TGTGCCAGCAGCTTTGAGGGTACTGAGCAGTTCTTC
abundance: NA; v_gene: TRBV27; d_gene: NA; j_gene: TRBJ2-7; CDR3aa: CASSFTGRSSYEQYF; CDR3nt: TGTGCCAGCAGTTTCACAGGGCGGTCCTCCTACGAGCAGTACTTC
abundance: few; v_gene: TRBV6-5; d_gene: NA; j_gene: TRBJ2-7; CDR3aa: CASSSESYEQYF; CDR3nt: TGTGCCAGCAGTTCTGAGTCCTACGAGCAGTACTTC
abundance: NA; v_gene: TRBV9; d_gene: TRBD2; j_gene: TRBJ2-1; CDR3aa: CASSVGLAGASNEQFF; CDR3nt: TGTGCCAGCAGCGTAGGACTAGCGGGAGCCTCGAATGAGCAGTTCTTC